This TCR beta chain was identified during a study of cytomegalovirus exposure and HLA in healthy donors. Findings and limits, study-wide: An ancestry cluster, one associated with Asian ancestry, reportedly showed fewer N-insertions than the approximately 670-donor mean in a later analysis. Among TCR beta chains of equal frequency, HLA-associated ones were more clonally expanded in a later analysis.

It was healthy bone marrow donors who served as donors. The PCR made use of 60 Vbeta and 13 Jbeta primers. Data came from immunoSEQ multiplex PCR; TCRdb stores just in-frame clones and leaves some out. The specimen's table records about 46,000 clones. As for this clone: What it binds is unknown.

Germline V gene data show CDR1 as KGHSH and CDR2 as LQKENI. The CDR3 contains 16 residues. V shed 0 bases and J shed 5 bases, with 13 bases lying between them. Sequenced: PBMCs. J is TRBJ2-2 and V is TRBV18; no clear D gene. The clonotype was recovered from a woman in her forties in good health and CMV-seronegative. CDR3 nucleotides: TGTGCCAGCTCACCACCGGTAGGAGTGCGGACCGGGGAGCTGTTTTTT. Protein sequence: CASSPPVGVRTGELFF. Based on the CDR3 plus reference TRBV18 and TRBJ2-2, the full variable domain is NAGVMQNPRHLVRRRGQEARLRCSPMKGHSHVYWYRQLPEEGLKFMVYLQKENIIDESGMPKERFSAEFPKEGPSILRIQQVVRGDSAAYFCASSPPVGVRTGELFFGEGSRLTVL.